One and the same sample provided the 10 T cell receptor beta chains below, sequenced in a study of blood T cell repertoires in COVID-19. Measured with immunoSEQ multiplex PCR; TCRdb has only the in-frame clones, and not every one. The table has more than 100,000 clones, roughly 90% seen once; the top ten hold around 2.1%. The sample was peripheral blood. Source of these receptors: a man aged 65 to 85 with active COVID-19.

CDR3 sequence reads: CASSGQGTPSPDTQYF. DNA for the CDR3: TGTGCCAGCAGTGGCCAGGGGACCCCCAGTCCAGATACGCAGTATTTT. The chain couples TRBV27 to TRBJ2-3; TRBD1 is a possible D gene (6 bases). V lost 5 bases and J 4 bases, leaving 19 bases between the germline ends. This CDR3 has 16 amino acids. Looked up from germline, CDR1 is MNHEY and CDR2 is SMNVEV (reference sequence).

This rearrangement joins TRBV15 to TRBJ1-2, with D perhaps matching TRBD1 (6 bases). The CDR3 consists of 13 residues. Trimming left V 3 bases short and J 8 bases short, with 13 bases between. Germline values: CDR1 LNHNV, CDR2 YYDKDF (reference sequence). The CDR3 region is CATSSNSGVGYTF. CDR3 DNA sequence: TGTGCCACCAGCAGTAATTCAGGGGTAGGCTACACCTTC.

This chain links TRBV5-1 with TRBJ1-1; weak D call: TRBD1 (5 bases). Trimming shortened V by 3 bases and J by 5 bases, and 14 bases separated the two germline ends. Germline CDR1 and CDR2: SGHRS and YFSETQ. This CDR3 has 14 amino acids. The CDR3 bases are TGCGCCAGCAGCTCGGATCCAGGGATGACTGAAGCTTTCTTT. Translating it yields CASSSDPGMTEAFF.

The V and J genes are TRBV27 and TRBJ2-1, with D possibly being TRBD1 (6 bases). The germline V and J ends were trimmed by 10 bases and 2 bases, with 12 bases remaining between them. Germline CDR1 reads MNHEY; CDR2 reads SMNVEV (reference sequence). The CDR3 is made up of 13 amino acids. The CDR3 sequence: CATSRTAYNEQFF. CDR3 in DNA: TGTGCCACCTCTCGGACAGCCTACAATGAGCAGTTCTTC.

This chain connects TRBV28 to TRBJ1-4, with 7 bases matching TRBD1. The J segment lost 3 bases and the V segment lost 6 bases, leaving 4 bases of the junction unmatched. Germline CDR1 is MDHEN and CDR2 is SYDVKM. CDR3 size: 14 residues. Here the CDR3 reads CASSETGPNEKLFF. CDR3 DNA: TGTGCCAGCAGCGAGACAGGGCCTAATGAAAAACTGTTTTTT.

The V and J genes are TRBV5-1 and TRBJ2-4, with D maybe TRBD2 (7 bases). The CDR3 loop spans 14 amino acids. With 4 bases removed from V and 7 bases from J, the gap between germline ends came to 15 bases. CDR1 and CDR2 (germline): SGHRS, YFSETQ. The CDR3 region is CASSPGGLGNIQYF. DNA for the CDR3: TGCGCCAGCAGCCCGGGGGGCCTAGGTAACATTCAGTACTTC. The full variable domain, its missing parts supplied by reference TRBV5-1 and TRBJ2-4, is KAGVTQTPRYLIKTRGQQVTLSCSPISGHRSVSWYQQTPGQGLQFLFEYFSETQRNKGNFPGRFSGRQFSNSRSEMNVSTLELGDSALYLCASSPGGLGNIQYFGAGTRLSVL.

CDR3 DNA: TGTGCCAGCAGCTCTCCGGGACAGGGAGGCGAGACCCAGTACTTC. Its protein is CASSSPGQGGETQYF. The chain employs TRBV7-2 and TRBJ2-5; 9 bases are shared with TRBD1. The germline CDR1 and CDR2 sequences are SGHTA and FQGNSA. V shed 4 bases and J 5 bases; nucleotides not matched to a gene: 8. The length of the CDR3 is 15 residues.

V is TRBV5-5 and J is TRBJ2-7; TRBD2 matches at 12 bases. V trimming: 4 bases; J trimming: 0 bases; junction bases outside the gene matches: 5. CDR3 length: 16 amino acids. The germline gives CDR1 SGHKS, CDR2 YYEKEE (reference sequence). The CDR3 DNA sequence: TGTGCCAGCAGCCCTAGACTAGCGGGAGCCTCCTACGAGCAGTACTTC. Its protein is CASSPRLAGASYEQYF.

The chain employs TRBV5-1 and TRBJ2-4; no clear D. Germline CDR1 and CDR2: SGHRS and YFSETQ. The CDR3 totals 12 residues. The V gene lost 4 bases and the J gene lost 13 bases, with 15 bases spanning the gap. CDR3: CASSPGRAPQYF. CDR3 bases: TGCGCCAGCAGCCCAGGAAGAGCCCCCCAGTACTTC.

The CDR3 DNA sequence: TGCGCCAGCAGCTTTAGAGGGAGGGCCTACAATGAGCAGTTCTTC. Protein sequence: CASSFRGRAYNEQFF. The chain employs TRBV5-1 and TRBJ2-1, with TRBD2 identical over 7 bases. V dropped 2 bases and J dropped 2; count of bases not matched to a gene: 4. Germline V gene lookup returns CDR1 SGHRS and CDR2 YFSETQ. The CDR3 length is 15 residues.